Listed below are T cell receptor beta chains from one sample, sequenced in a study of blood T cell repertoires in COVID-19. The table came from immunoSEQ multiplex PCR; TCRdb's copy has only in-frame clones and leaves some out. Of a few hundred thousand clones in the sample, roughly nine tenths are singletons; the top ten hold under 4.5%. The sequenced sample was peripheral blood. The receptors derive from a man in his 60s who had recovered from COVID-19. CDR3s leave out the opening cysteine and the closing phenylalanine or tryptophan.

TRBV5-1 | ASSLEGQLPPQH
TRBV4-2 | ASSPPGGLSGATGELF
TRBV4-2 | ASSQDWTGGTDTQY
TRBV6-4 | ASSDSNRGQAPLH
TRBV6-2/TRBV6-3 | ASSYGTGETQY
TRBV7-8 | ASSPLLAGSSYEQY
TRBV19 | ASSTGTHNEQF
TRBV5-6 | ASSLGTGLNEQF
TRBV20-1 | SASIGTNYGYT
TRBV5-1 | ASSSLGLAGDNEQF
TRBV27 | ASSLRQGHTGELF
TRBV2 | ASSGGGSEQF
TRBV2 | ASRAALGTAANYGYT
TRBV5-4 | ASSPGGSRYNEQF
TRBV6-2/TRBV6-3 | ASSDGLAGVMRNEQF
TRBV7-3 | ASSTGQLNTEAF
TRBV27 | ASRVIVGGTQY
TRBV19 | ASSNPDRTYGYT
TRBV7-8 | ASSLARTGTDTQY
TRBV27 | ASSSGGPAQPQH
TRBV6-5 | ASRAPGMREQY
TRBV12-3/TRBV12-4 | ASRRTGGSPLH
TRBV27 | ASRDRSLPNEKLF
TRBV2 | ASSVRGGGYEQY
TRBV4-1 | ASSQRGSLAGDEQY
TRBV7-2 | ASSLGTGGGTDTQY
TRBV3-1/TRBV3-2 | ASSRLKGQNTEAF
TRBV5-1 | ASSSRPGQQQPQH
TRBV6-1 | ASSEDSFFSGNTIY
TRBV19 | ASKRANYGYT
TRBV27 | ASSLQANYGYT
TRBV19 | ASSPRGQLGEQY
TRBV7-9 | ASSLSQGEAF
TRBV4-1 | ASSLTQGVAGAGTEAF
TRBV2 | ASSRQGVDTQY
TRBV5-8 | ASSSGTGGGTNEKLF
TRBV6-5 | ASSPETAGTNEQF
TRBV6-5 | ASSYADRVGADTQY
TRBV18 | ASSPPGGGYNEQF
TRBV19 | ASRVDRFKPYGYT
TRBV18 | ASSPLQGGGYT
TRBV30 | SLDDGLAGGNEQF
TRBV20-1 | SAREYGLAS
TRBV6-1 | ASSDRIGQGAHEKLF
TRBV5-1 | ASSSSLNTEAF
TRBV15 | ATSRAGSLEQY
TRBV4-2 | ASSPARPGKRAF
TRBV19 | ASSILESSGYT
TRBV3-1/TRBV3-2 | ASREGLAGAGTDTQY
TRBV30 | AWSVPGASGGYEQY
TRBV30 | AWSTGLGLDGETQY
TRBV5-5 | ASSFRGPPGNTIY
TRBV11-2 | ASAVSGQINPGQF
TRBV12-2 | ASRLTRGWSEAF
TRBV6-5 | ASSYWDRGENEQF